This T cell receptor (beta chain) stems from a study of T-cell reconstitution after alpha-beta-depleted transplantation in children. As concerns this clonotype: Its antigen is currently unknown.

Unique molecular identifiers featured in how the TCRbeta library was prepared. From the PCR reads, TCRdb called clonotypes with MiXCR, one entry per CDR3 protein. In the table there are about 580,000 distinct CDR3 sequences, about 23% of which are singletons. General study points: There were reportedly several hundred expanded graft clones from which alpha-beta T cells came about two months after transplant. Certain patients had high TCRbeta diversity at day 60, and it came from recipient T cells and thymic progenitors that survived.

The sample was PBMCs, mostly from graft donor cells, taken 360 days after TCRalphabeta/CD19-depleted stem cell transplant. This TCR was sampled from a boy younger than two who had a stem cell transplant for acute myeloid leukemia, so the T cells may come from the graft donor.

The chain's CDR3 is CSASTSGYSYEQYF. Written as DNA, the CDR3 is TGCAGTGCTTCGACTAGCGGGTACTCCTACGAGCAGTACTTC. The J gene is TRBJ2-7, the V gene TRBV20-1, with 10 bases aligning to TRBD2. V dropped 5 bases and J dropped 0; count of bases not matched to a gene: 4. Germline lookup yields CDR1 DFQATT and CDR2 SNEGSKA (reference sequence). This CDR3 has 14 amino acids.